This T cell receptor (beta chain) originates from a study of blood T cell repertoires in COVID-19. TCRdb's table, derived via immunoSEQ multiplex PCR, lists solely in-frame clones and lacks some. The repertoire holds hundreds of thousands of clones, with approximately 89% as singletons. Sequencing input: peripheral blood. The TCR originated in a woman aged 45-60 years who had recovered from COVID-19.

CDR3 sequence: CASSPKLGTRDRRNSPLHF. The CDR3 bases are TGTGCCAGCAGCCCGAAGTTAGGTACGAGGGACAGGAGAAATTCACCCCTCCACTTT. The chain combines TRBV7-9 with TRBJ1-6, with 8 bases lining up with TRBD1. The CDR3 runs to 19 residues. Germline V gives CDR1 SEHNR, CDR2 FQNEAQ (reference sequence). Trimming cost V 5 bases and J 7 bases; bases outside gene matches: 19.